This T cell receptor (beta chain) is from a study of CD8 T cells in ankylosing spondylitis. Study results and caveats: Ankylosing spondylitis blood appeared to be characterized by a TCR beta motif of eight highly homologous variants. Disease-linked clones reportedly concentrated significantly in matched ankylosing spondylitis synovial fluid.

V shed 0 bases and J 6 bases; nucleotides not matched to a gene: 8. This CDR3 has 17 residues. Germline CDR1 SGHDT, CDR2 YYEEEE. A single record per CDR3 protein comes from TCRdb applying MiXCR to the 5' RACE reads. The sample records hundreds of thousands of distinct CDR3 sequences, approximately 16% being singletons. As for this clonotype: The antigen is unknown.

This chain joins TRBV5-6 and TRBJ2-1; TRBD2 agrees at 11 bases. The sequenced sample consisted of blood, either unsorted or a sorted T cell fraction (not recorded which). The TCR comes from a male donor with ankylosing spondylitis. DNA for the CDR3: TGTGCCAGCAGCTTGGAACTAGCGGGGGCCTGGGGCAATGAGCAGTTCTTC. Its translation is CASSLELAGAWGNEQFF.